Listed below are T cell receptor beta chains from one sample, sequenced in a study of technical replicates of blood from several donors. The method was immunoSEQ multiplex PCR; TCRdb's version includes in-frame clones alone and lacks a portion of them. Among approximately 50,000 clones listed, roughly 92% were seen once. Sequencing was carried out using T cells isolated from PBMCs. The receptors were gathered from a human donor in good health. CDR3s include the opening cysteine and the closing phenylalanine or tryptophan. D genes are given only for firm matches. Some rows have no size entry. The others give once, few or many, or a class for an expanded clone.

J	size	D	V	DNA	CDR3
TRBJ1-2	-	-	TRBV10-3	TGTGCCATCAGTGAGCATAACTATGGCTACACCTTC	CAISEHNYGYTF
TRBJ1-3	-	-	TRBV7-9	TGTGCCAGCAGCTTAATGACAGCCAGAAACACCATATATTTT	CASSLMTARNTIYF
TRBJ1-5	once	TRBD1	TRBV18	TGTGCCAGCTCACCCGGGACAGGGAGTCTGAGGGTTCAGCCCCAGCATTTT	CASSPGTGSLRVQPQHF
TRBJ2-1	-	-	TRBV11-2	TGTGCCAGCAGCCCGACACGGGGCTCCTACAATGAGCAGTTCTTC	CASSPTRGSYNEQFF
TRBJ2-7	-	-	TRBV13	TGTGCCAGCAGCCTCGGACTCTACGAGCAGTACTTC	CASSLGLYEQYF
TRBJ1-1	-	-	TRBV11-2	TGTGCCAGCAGCTTTAACAGGGTCGACACTGAAGCTTTCTTT	CASSFNRVDTEAFF
TRBJ2-7	-	TRBD1	TRBV10-1	TGCGCCAGCAAACTACAGGGGTCCCACGAGCAGTACTTC	CASKLQGSHEQYF
TRBJ2-1	-	-	TRBV15	TGTGCCACCAGCAGAGAGATCAGGGGCGCGTTTAATGAGCAGTTCTTC	CATSREIRGAFNEQFF
TRBJ1-3	-	-	TRBV18	TGTGCCAGCTCATCGCCAGAAGGGAGAGGAAACACCATATATTTT	CASSSPEGRGNTIYF
TRBJ1-1	-	-	TRBV15	TGTGCCACCAGCAGAGATGCGACCACGGTGTCGGGAGCTTTCTTT	CATSRDATTVSGAFF
TRBJ1-1	-	TRBD1	TRBV9	TGTGCCAGCAGCGCCCCGACAGGGTACACTGAAGCTTTCTTT	CASSAPTGYTEAFF
TRBJ2-1	-	-	TRBV18	TGTGCCAGCTCACCACCTCAACAGGGATACTACAATGAGCAGTTCTTC	CASSPPQQGYYNEQFF
TRBJ2-3	-	-	TRBV11-1	TGTGCCAGCAGCTTAGGTCAGACAGATACGCAGTATTTT	CASSLGQTDTQYF
TRBJ2-7	-	TRBD2	TRBV6-5	TGTGCCAGCAGTTACGGACTAGCGGGAGTTTACGAGCAGTACTTC	CASSYGLAGVYEQYF
TRBJ2-5	-	TRBD2	TRBV5-1	TGCGCCAGCAGCTTGCTTGGACTAGCGGGAGAGACCCAGTACTTC	CASSLLGLAGETQYF
TRBJ2-5	-	TRBD1	TRBV5-1	TGCGCCAGCATCCGGACAGGGGGCATGGCCCAGTACTTC	CASIRTGGMAQYF
TRBJ1-5	-	-	TRBV14	TGTGCCAGCAGCCACTCCTCGGGACAGCCCCAGCATTTT	CASSHSSGQPQHF
TRBJ2-1	-	TRBD2	TRBV6-5	TGTGCCAGCAGTTCCACCGGGACTACGGAACAGTTCTTC	CASSSTGTTEQFF
TRBJ1-3	-	-	TRBV28	TGTGCCAGCAGTTTAAAGACAGGTGGAAACACCATATATTTT	CASSLKTGGNTIYF
TRBJ2-3	once	TRBD2	TRBV5-1	TGCGCCAGCAGCTCCAAGTTAGCGGGCGAAAATCACGATACGCAGTATTTT	CASSSKLAGENHDTQYF
TRBJ2-3	-	-	TRBV5-5	TGTGCCAGCAGCTCGGACAGACGTGATACGCAGTATTTT	CASSSDRRDTQYF
TRBJ1-1	-	TRBD1	TRBV7-9	TGTGCCAGCAGCTCTCGGGACAGAAACACTGAAGCTTTCTTT	CASSSRDRNTEAFF
TRBJ1-1	-	-	TRBV6-5	TGTGCCACAATCCGAGGCAGGACTATGAACACTGAAGCTTTCTTT	CATIRGRTMNTEAFF
TRBJ2-5	-	TRBD2	TRBV5-1	TGCGCCAGCTATAGCGGGGTACAACAAGAGACCCAGTACTTC	CASYSGVQQETQYF
TRBJ2-3	-	-	TRBV7-9	TGTGCCAGCAGCTTAGCGCCCAGGGATACGCAGTATTTT	CASSLAPRDTQYF
TRBJ2-1	-	TRBD1	TRBV28	TGTGCCAGCAGGGATGGCGAGGGACAGGGTTTTCTGCAGCAGTTCTTC	CASRDGEGQGFLQQFF
TRBJ1-4	-	-	TRBV11-3	TGTGCCAGCAGCCCTGACAGGTATAATGAAAAACTGTTTTTT	CASSPDRYNEKLFF
TRBJ2-7	-	TRBD2	TRBV28	TGTGCCAGCAGTTCACTCGGGACTAGCGATTACGAGCAGTACTTC	CASSSLGTSDYEQYF
TRBJ2-5	-	-	TRBV15	TGTGCCACCAGCAGCCGGGGACACAAGTACCAAGAGACCCAGTACTTC	CATSSRGHKYQETQYF
TRBJ1-6	-	TRBD1	TRBV23-1	TGCGCCAGCAGTCAAAGGACAGGCCCACCGTGGGACGATAATTCACCCCTCCACTTT	CASSQRTGPPWDDNSPLHF
TRBJ2-1	-	TRBD1	TRBV5-1	TGCGCCAGCAGCCTGGGACAGGCCTACAATGAGCAGTTCTTC	CASSLGQAYNEQFF
TRBJ1-6	-	-	TRBV7-8	TGTGCCAGCAGCCAAAGGGGTCGCATAAATTCACCCCTCCACTTT	CASSQRGRINSPLHF
TRBJ1-4	-	TRBD1	TRBV10-3	TGTGCCACCAAAGGACAGGGTGAAAAACTGTTTTTT	CATKGQGEKLFF
TRBJ2-1	-	-	TRBV7-9	TGTGCCAGCAGCTTAGAGTTATCTGGGGCTGAGCAGTTCTTC	CASSLELSGAEQFF